The rows below give T cell receptor beta chains drawn from one sample of a study of shared clonotypes between healthy human individuals. Generated by immunoSEQ multiplex PCR, the TCRdb table keeps only in-frame clones and is missing some. The sample holds 500,000 to 700,000 clones; approximately 95% are singletons and the top ten take around 0.12%. The sample was naive CD8+ T cells sorted from blood. The receptors were sampled from a young woman in good health. Each CDR3 is given with its conserved first and last residue. Fields, in order: J gene, D gene, clone size, V gene, CDR3 DNA, CDR3 protein. D genes are given only for firm matches. Expanded clones get a size class; other rows say once, few or many, or leave the size out.

j_gene: TRBJ2-7
d_gene: .
abundance: .
v_gene: TRBV28
CDR3nt: TGTGCCAGCAGTTTGGGAAGCCCCTACGAGCAGTACTTC
CDR3aa: CASSLGSPYEQYF

j_gene: TRBJ2-1
d_gene: .
abundance: .
v_gene: TRBV6-1
CDR3nt: TGTGCCAGCAGTGAAACTAGGACTAACTACAATGAGCAGTTCTTC
CDR3aa: CASSETRTNYNEQFF

j_gene: TRBJ1-1
d_gene: .
abundance: once
v_gene: TRBV10-3
CDR3nt: TGTGCCATCAGTGAGCAGTTCGTGAACACTGAAGCTTTCTTT
CDR3aa: CAISEQFVNTEAFF

j_gene: TRBJ1-1
d_gene: .
abundance: .
v_gene: TRBV27
CDR3nt: TGTGCCAGCAGTCCCGCGGGGGGCCAGAACACTGAAGCTTTCTTT
CDR3aa: CASSPAGGQNTEAFF

j_gene: TRBJ2-7
d_gene: TRBD2
abundance: .
v_gene: TRBV15
CDR3nt: TGTGCCACCATTCAAAGGGAGGGTCCCTACGAGCAGTACTTC
CDR3aa: CATIQREGPYEQYF

j_gene: TRBJ1-5
d_gene: .
abundance: .
v_gene: TRBV27
CDR3nt: TGTGCCAGCAGTCAGGGTTATAGCAATCAGCCCCAGCATTTT
CDR3aa: CASSQGYSNQPQHF

j_gene: TRBJ2-7
d_gene: .
abundance: .
v_gene: TRBV2
CDR3nt: TGTGCCAGCAGTACCACAGGATACGAGCAGTACTTC
CDR3aa: CASSTTGYEQYF

j_gene: TRBJ2-5
d_gene: TRBD2
abundance: .
v_gene: TRBV7-9
CDR3nt: TGTGCCAGCAGCTTACACCCTAGCGGGAGGGCCGAGTGGGAGACCCAGTACTTC
CDR3aa: CASSLHPSGRAEWETQYF

j_gene: TRBJ2-6
d_gene: .
abundance: .
v_gene: TRBV5-1
CDR3nt: TGCGCCAGCAGCTTGGTAGGGAGCGGGGCCAACGTCCTGACTTTC
CDR3aa: CASSLVGSGANVLTF

j_gene: TRBJ2-1
d_gene: TRBD1
abundance: .
v_gene: TRBV11-3
CDR3nt: TGTGCCAGCAGCTCCGGGACAGGGGGCGTCGAGCAGTTCTTC
CDR3aa: CASSSGTGGVEQFF

j_gene: TRBJ2-7
d_gene: .
abundance: .
v_gene: TRBV7-9
CDR3nt: TGTGCCAGCAGCTTAAGTACGCAGAGCTACGAGCAGTACTTC
CDR3aa: CASSLSTQSYEQYF

j_gene: TRBJ2-7
d_gene: .
abundance: .
v_gene: TRBV6-5
CDR3nt: TGTGCCAGCAGTTACTCGAGCGATTATTCCTCCTACGAGCAGTACTTC
CDR3aa: CASSYSSDYSSYEQYF

j_gene: TRBJ2-1
d_gene: TRBD2
abundance: .
v_gene: TRBV19
CDR3nt: TGTGCCAGTAGTATTAGGGTGTTGGCTAGCGGGGCTCGGGGGGGATACAATGAGCAGTTCTTC
CDR3aa: CASSIRVLASGARGGYNEQFF

j_gene: TRBJ1-6
d_gene: .
abundance: .
v_gene: TRBV4-1
CDR3nt: TGCGCCAGCAGCCGGCTGGGGGATTCACCCCTCCACTTT
CDR3aa: CASSRLGDSPLHF

j_gene: TRBJ2-7
d_gene: .
abundance: .
v_gene: TRBV27
CDR3nt: TGTGCCAGCAGTTTATCCCGGGACTACGAGCAGTACTTC
CDR3aa: CASSLSRDYEQYF

j_gene: TRBJ2-7
d_gene: .
abundance: .
v_gene: TRBV27
CDR3nt: TGTGCCAGCAGTTCGTTGCTAACCAGAGACGAGCAGTACTTC
CDR3aa: CASSSLLTRDEQYF